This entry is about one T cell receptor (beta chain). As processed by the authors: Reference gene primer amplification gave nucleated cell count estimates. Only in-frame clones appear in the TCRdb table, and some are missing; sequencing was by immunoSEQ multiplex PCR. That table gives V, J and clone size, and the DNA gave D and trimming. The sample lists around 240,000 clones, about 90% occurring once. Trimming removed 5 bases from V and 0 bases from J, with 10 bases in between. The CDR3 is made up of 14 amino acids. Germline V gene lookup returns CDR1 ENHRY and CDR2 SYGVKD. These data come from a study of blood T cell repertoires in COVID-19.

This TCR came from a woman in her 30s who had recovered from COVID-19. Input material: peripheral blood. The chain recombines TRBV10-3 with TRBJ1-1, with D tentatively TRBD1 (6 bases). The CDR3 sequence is CAISRQEMNTEAFF. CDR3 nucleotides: TGTGCCATCAGTCGACAGGAGATGAACACTGAAGCTTTCTTT.